These 18 T cell receptor beta chains came from one sample sequenced in a study of blood T cell repertoires in COVID-19. Method: immunoSEQ multiplex PCR; TCRdb's copy keeps in-frame clones and lacks some. The sample includes around 100,000 clones, 70% to 90% of them seen just once. Sequencing was done on a sample of peripheral blood. The receptor set was obtained from a man in his forties with acute or convalescent COVID-19.

This clone showed up just a few times. The rearrangement joins TRBV10-2 to TRBJ1-2, with D perhaps TRBD1 (6 bases). V dropped 10 bases and J dropped 7 bases, with 13 bases sitting between them. Germline CDR1 and CDR2: WSHSY and SAAADI. The CDR3 contains 11 residues. This CDR3 reads CATHREGGYTF. The DNA of the CDR3 is TGCGCCACCCACAGGGAGGGTGGCTACACCTTC.

The chain couples TRBV27 to TRBJ1-5; D might be TRBD1 (6 bases). Germline CDR1 reads MNHEY; CDR2 reads SMNVEV (reference sequence). V gave up 5 bases and J gave up 8 bases, with 16 bases separating them. This CDR3 comprises 14 residues. Written as DNA, the CDR3 is TGTGCCAGCAGTCCAACAGGGCCTGTCGAGCCCCAGCATTTT. Its protein is CASSPTGPVEPQHF.

CDR3 amino acids: CASSQDGPGGRAYTGELFF. DNA for the CDR3: TGCGCCAGCAGCCAAGATGGCCCCGGGGGGAGGGCGTACACCGGGGAGCTGTTTTTT. The V gene is TRBV4-3, the J gene TRBJ2-2; the match to TRBD2 covers 7 bases. This CDR3 is built from 19 residues. V shed 0 bases and J 3 bases; nucleotides not matched to a gene: 13. Germline lookup yields CDR1 LGHNA and CDR2 YSLEER.

The V gene is TRBV4-1, the J gene TRBJ1-4; D remains unclear. V shed 3 bases and J shed 8 bases, with 13 bases lying between them. The CDR3 loop spans 14 amino acids. Germline loops: CDR1 MGHRA, CDR2 YSYEKL. CDR3 sequence (DNA): TGCGCCAGCAGCCATCTCGCCGTCGGGGAAAAACTGTTTTTT. Translating gives CASSHLAVGEKLFF.

The V call is TRBV19, the J call TRBJ2-1; tentatively, D is TRBD2 (6 bases). The CDR3 length is 15 residues. The V and J ends lost 11 bases and 0 bases respectively, with 17 bases between them. Germline V gene data show CDR1 as LNHDA and CDR2 as SQIVND (reference sequence). CDR3 region: CASSPRGPSYNEQFF. In DNA, the CDR3 is TGTGCCTCTTCCCCGCGGGGCCCCTCCTACAATGAGCAGTTCTTC.

This clone has a single count. The chain links TRBV6-2 or TRBV6-3 to TRBJ1-2; TRBD1 matches at 8 bases. CDR3 length equals 14 residues. With V trimmed by 6 bases and J by 5 bases, 8 bases remained unmatched. Germline loops: CDR1 MNHEY, CDR2 SVGEGT. CDR3 sequence reads: CASSLQGARYGYTF. The CDR3 DNA reads TGTGCCAGCAGCCTTCAGGGGGCGAGATATGGCTACACCTTC.

This sequence joins TRBV3-1 (or the pseudogene TRBV3-2) and TRBJ1-6; D possibly corresponds to TRBD1 (5 bases). V was cut by 1 base and J by 8 bases, with 12 bases left in between. The CDR3 spans 15 residues. Per germline, CDR1 LGHDT and CDR2 YNNKEL (reference sequence). The CDR3 reads CASSQVVGHYSPLHF. CDR3 bases: TGTGCCAGCAGCCAAGTAGTCGGACATTATTCACCCCTCCACTTT.

The chain links TRBV19 to TRBJ1-6; 9 bases fit TRBD1. Germline V gene data show CDR1 as LNHDA and CDR2 as SQIVND (reference sequence). V lost 4 bases to trimming and J lost 5 bases; unmatched junction nucleotides: 3. The CDR3 has 15 amino acids. CDR3 sequence: CASSTRTGDNSPLHF. The CDR3 DNA reads TGTGCCAGTAGTACTCGGACAGGGGATAATTCACCCCTCCACTTT.

The V and J genes are TRBV29-1 and TRBJ1-2, with a weak D call TRBD1 (6 bases). V lost 2 bases to trimming and J lost 2 bases, with 12 bases between them. CDR1 and CDR2 (germline): SQVTM, ANQGSEA. The CDR3 sequence is 14 residues long. CDR3 in DNA: TGCAGCGTTGAATCGGTTGGGGGCAACTATGGCTACACCTTC. Amino acid sequence: CSVESVGGNYGYTF.

This clone occurred once. This chain links TRBV12-3 or TRBV12-4 with TRBJ2-3; weak D call: TRBD2 (6 bases). Trimming shortened V by 2 bases and J by 4 bases, and 7 bases separated the two germline ends. CDR3 length equals 13 residues. CDR3 in DNA: TGTGCCAGCAGTTTACGGAGGGCAGATACGCAGTATTTT. Translation: CASSLRRADTQYF.

The chain carries TRBV5-1 and TRBJ1-4, with 7 bases matching TRBD1. V was pared by 3 bases and J by 3 bases, with 5 bases of the junction left unmatched. The CDR3 spans 15 residues. Germline values: CDR1 SGHRS, CDR2 YFSETQ. CDR3 amino acids: CASSWKGAANEKLFF. The CDR3 DNA reads as TGCGCCAGCAGCTGGAAGGGGGCGGCTAATGAAAAACTGTTTTTT.

The rearrangement joins TRBV5-6 to TRBJ2-7; D unclear. The germline gives CDR1 SGHDT, CDR2 YYEEEE. The V end lost 2 bases, the J end lost 1 base, and 7 bases lay between the germline ends. The CDR3 has 13 residues. CDR3 residues: CASSFTISYEQYF. The CDR3, as DNA: TGTGCCAGCAGCTTTACAATTTCCTACGAGCAGTACTTC.

This chain joins TRBV5-6 and TRBJ2-2; perhaps TRBD1 as D (6 bases). Per the germline V gene, CDR1 is SGHDT and CDR2 is YYEEEE. With 3 bases removed from V and 0 bases from J, the gap between germline ends came to 18 bases. This CDR3 region has 18 residues. CDR3 sequence reads: CASSSLSTGTTNTGELFF. The CDR3 DNA follows: TGTGCCAGCAGCTCCTTATCTACCGGGACAACGAACACCGGGGAGCTGTTTTTT.

The chain recombines TRBV4-3 with TRBJ1-2; TRBD1 agrees at 9 bases. Germline V gene sequence: CDR1 LGHNA, CDR2 YSLEER. The junction had 5 bases not matched to a gene; V was cut back by 2 bases and J by 4 bases. The CDR3 extends over 15 amino acids. The CDR3 DNA follows: TGCGCCAGCAGCCAAAACAGGGGGCTGAGCTATGGCTACACCTTC. Its translation is CASSQNRGLSYGYTF.

The chain joins TRBV12-3 or TRBV12-4 to TRBJ2-2; no clear D gene. V was trimmed by 6 bases and J by 2 bases, leaving 7 bases between them. The CDR3 contains 13 residues. In DNA, the CDR3 is TGTGCCAGCAGCCGTACTAACACCGGGGAGCTGTTTTTT. Amino acid sequence: CASSRTNTGELFF.

J is TRBJ2-2 and V is TRBV4-2; TRBD2 aligns across 12 bases. This CDR3 region has 16 residues. The germline gives CDR1 LGHNA, CDR2 YNFKEQ. Losses at the gene ends were 4 bases for V and 4 bases for J; bases not matched to a gene: 4. This chain's CDR3 is CASSRTSGRTTGELFF. CDR3 bases: TGTGCCAGCAGCCGAACTAGCGGGAGGACCACCGGGGAGCTGTTTTTT.

This rearrangement joins TRBV9 to TRBJ2-5; 10 bases match TRBD2. Germline-derived CDR1 and CDR2 are SGDLS and YYNGEE. The V gene end was trimmed by 0 bases and the J gene end by 7 bases; junction bases not matched to a gene: 9. This CDR3 contains 16 residues. The CDR3 sequence is CASSVVGLADLGTQYF. The CDR3 DNA reads as TGTGCCAGCAGCGTAGTTGGACTAGCGGACCTCGGGACCCAGTACTTC.

V is TRBV6-6 and J is TRBJ2-5; the match to TRBD2 covers 11 bases. The CDR3 runs 15 residues. Germline assignment: CDR1 MNHNY and CDR2 SVGAGI (reference sequence). V trimming: 6 bases; J trimming: 2 bases; junction bases outside the gene matches: 5. The CDR3 region is CASSRGTSGQETQYF. The CDR3 nucleotides read TGTGCCAGCAGCCGTGGGACTAGCGGACAAGAGACCCAGTACTTC.